Listed below are T cell receptor beta chains from one sample, sequenced in a study of blood T cell repertoires in COVID-19. Data came from immunoSEQ multiplex PCR; TCRdb stores just in-frame clones and leaves some out. The table lists about 230,000 clones, just under 90% of them singletons. What was sequenced was PBMCs or T cells enriched from blood (not recorded which). The receptors stem from a woman in her twenties or thirties with acute COVID-19. Each CDR3 is given with its conserved first and last residue. The order of the fields is J gene, CDR3 length, V gene, clone size, D gene, CDR3 protein, CDR3 DNA. A D gene is named only where the DNA matches it firmly. The size entry is marked missing in some rows and otherwise reads once, few, many or a size class.

TRBJ2-7,13,TRBV7-9,-,-,CASEGGRSYEQYF,TGTGCCAGCGAGGGGGGGCGGTCCTACGAGCAGTACTTC
TRBJ1-1,14,TRBV11-2,-,TRBD1,CASSLRGPDTEAFF,TGTGCCAGCAGCTTAAGGGGGCCAGACACTGAAGCTTTCTTT
TRBJ1-3,17,TRBV28,-,TRBD1,CASSTGSGTGAGNTIYF,TGTGCCAGCAGCACGGGCTCCGGGACAGGGGCTGGAAACACCATATATTTT
TRBJ1-1,15,TRBV10-1,-,TRBD1,CASSEDRGGVAEAFF,TGCGCCAGCAGTGAGGACAGGGGAGGGGTCGCTGAAGCTTTCTTT
TRBJ1-2,13,TRBV19,-,-,CASSTRTVGGYTF,TGTGCCAGTAGTACCCGGACAGTCGGGGGCTACACCTTC
TRBJ2-7,15,TRBV5-1,-,-,CASSLFVGGNHEQYF,TGCGCCAGCAGCTTGTTTGTTGGAGGGAACCACGAGCAGTACTTC
TRBJ1-6,17,TRBV13,-,TRBD1,CASSLKGQGNYNSPLHF,TGTGCCAGCAGCTTAAAGGGACAGGGAAACTATAATTCACCCCTCCACTTT
TRBJ1-2,14,TRBV2,-,-,CASSEEGEIGGYTF,TGTGCCAGCAGTGAAGAGGGGGAAATCGGCGGCTACACCTTC
TRBJ2-1,16,TRBV4-1,-,-,CASSQAPGAWGNEQFF,TGCGCCAGCAGCCAAGCTCCAGGGGCTTGGGGCAATGAGCAGTTCTTC
TRBJ2-7,11,TRBV6-5,-,-,CATTGSYEQYF,TGTGCGACCACAGGGTCCTACGAGCAGTACTTC
TRBJ2-7,16,TRBV3-1/TRBV3-2,-,-,CASSQDPRDWTYEQYF,TGTGCCAGCAGCCAAGATCCCAGGGATTGGACCTACGAGCAGTACTTC
TRBJ1-4,14,TRBV30,-,TRBD1,CAWRETGGSEKLFF,TGTGCCTGGAGGGAGACAGGGGGCTCTGAAAAACTGTTTTTT
TRBJ2-3,15,TRBV6-5,-,TRBD2,CASRSGGFYTDTQYF,TGTGCCAGCAGATCGGGGGGGTTTTACACAGATACGCAGTATTTT
TRBJ1-2,14,TRBV5-1,-,TRBD1,CASSPAPTGSGYTF,TGCGCCAGCAGTCCCGCCCCGACAGGGTCCGGCTACACCTTC
TRBJ2-3,13,TRBV16,-,-,CASSQRGLDTQYF,TGTGCCAGCAGCCAAAGGGGCCTAGATACGCAGTATTTT
TRBJ2-7,14,TRBV5-1,-,-,CASSFQQATYEQYF,TGCGCCAGCAGCTTTCAACAGGCCACCTACGAGCAGTACTTC
TRBJ1-2,16,TRBV9,-,TRBD1,CASSPGIGTGRLGYTF,TGTGCCAGCAGCCCGGGGATCGGGACAGGTCGTTTAGGCTACACCTTC
TRBJ1-6,17,TRBV1,-,-,CTSSQGQGDSYNSPLHF,TGCACCAGCAGCCAGGGACAGGGGGATTCCTATAATTCACCCCTCCACTTT
TRBJ2-3,16,TRBV4-1,few,-,CASSQESSGNTDTQYF,TGCGCCAGCAGCCAAGAAAGTAGCGGTAACACAGATACGCAGTATTTT
TRBJ1-2,12,TRBV10-3,few,-,CAISDRVYGYTF,TGTGCCATCAGTGACAGGGTTTATGGCTACACCTTC
TRBJ2-7,15,TRBV5-4,-,-,CASSPKGGLSYEQYF,TGTGCCAGCAGCCCAAAGGGGGGGCTTAGCTACGAGCAGTACTTC
TRBJ2-1,15,TRBV27,-,-,CASSLSSEPYNEQFF,TGTGCCAGCAGTTTATCCAGCGAACCCTACAATGAGCAGTTCTTC
TRBJ1-1,14,TRBV5-4,few,TRBD1,CASSRGQMNTEAFF,TGTGCCAGCAGCAGGGGACAGATGAACACTGAAGCTTTCTTT